This T cell receptor (beta chain) emerged from a study of blood T cell repertoires in COVID-19. Study background: Donors in the United States, Italy and Spain gave samples during acute or convalescent COVID-19. From T cells, B-cell-depleted T cells, or PBMCs came the material, which was cDNA or gDNA.

In the study's own analysis: Estimation of nucleated cell counts was performed using reference gene primer amplification. Produced via immunoSEQ multiplex PCR; TCRdb's table is partial and in-frame only. The D gene and trimming were derived from the DNA, and the V and J assignments and clone size from that table. The sample includes 60,000 to 75,000 clones, under 90% seen only once; the top ten take 12%. Per the germline V gene, CDR1 is SEHNR and CDR2 is FQNEAQ (reference sequence). This CDR3 region has 14 residues. Trimming cost V 6 bases and J 9 bases; bases outside gene matches: 9. Sequencing was done on a sample of peripheral blood. The chain employs TRBV7-9 and TRBJ2-2, with TRBD1 matching 8 bases. This TCR derives from a human donor in a cohort sampled during active COVID-19. The CDR3 DNA is TGTGCCAGCAGGCCGGGACAGGAGCTGCGGGAGCTGTTTTTT. It codes for CASRPGQELRELFF.